The 24 T cell receptor beta chains reported below all come from one sample, sequenced in a study of blood T cell repertoires in COVID-19. TCRdb keeps only in-frame clones here, not all; method: immunoSEQ multiplex PCR. The sample carries roughly 250,000 clones, approximately 86% recorded once. Sample: peripheral blood. These receptors were taken from a woman older than 75 with active or convalescent COVID-19.

The chain employs TRBV4-1 and TRBJ1-3, with a possible D match to TRBD1 (5 bases). The V end was cut by 1 base, the J end by 0 bases, with 7 bases between. CDR3 length: 15 amino acids. Germline lookup yields CDR1 MGHRA and CDR2 YSYEKL. The CDR3, as DNA: TGCGCCAGCAGCCAAGCCCAGGGCTCTGGAAACACCATATATTTT. It is translated as CASSQAQGSGNTIYF.

The V call is TRBV6-4, the J call TRBJ2-3, with D perhaps matching TRBD1 (5 bases). The CDR3 totals 16 residues. CDR1 is MRHNA, CDR2 SNTAGT, per germline. With 0 bases removed from V and 1 base from J, the gap between germline ends came to 11 bases. The CDR3 here is CASSDSFREGTDTQYF. The CDR3 DNA sequence: TGTGCCAGCAGTGACTCGTTCAGGGAAGGCACAGATACGCAGTATTTT.

The gene calls are TRBV30 and TRBJ2-3; D may be TRBD1 (6 bases). CDR1 GTSNPN and CDR2 SVGIG come from the germline V gene (reference sequence). The ends were cut back, 5 bases at V and 8 bases at J, with 26 bases in the middle. The CDR3 covers 16 residues. The CDR3 DNA follows: TGTGCCTGGGGAAGGGCAGGGGTTGCTCCCTCCGGTACGCAGTATTTT. As protein: CAWGRAGVAPSGTQYF. The full variable domain, in which reference TRBV30 and TRBJ2-3 provide the parts outside the CDR3, is SQTIHQWPATLVQPVGSPLSLECTVEGTSNPNLYWYRQAAGRGLQLLFYSVGIGQISSEVPQNLSASRPQDRQFILSSKKLLLSDSGFYLCAWGRAGVAPSGTQYFGPGTRLTVL.

The chain employs TRBV11-3 and TRBJ2-5; D gene ambiguous. The CDR3 has 12 residues. Germline-derived CDR1 and CDR2 are SGHNT and YENEEA. V gave up 8 bases and J gave up 5 bases, with 12 bases separating them. The CDR3 loop reads CASGVNAETQYF. The CDR3 coding sequence is TGTGCCAGCGGAGTTAATGCGGAGACCCAGTACTTC.

The V and J genes are TRBV19 and TRBJ1-3; 11 bases align to TRBD1. The CDR3 is 15 amino acids. V lost 7 bases, J lost 0 bases, and 2 bases stayed unmatched. In germline, CDR1 is LNHDA, CDR2 SQIVND (reference sequence). The CDR3 protein is CASKGTGGSGNTIYF. Here the CDR3 DNA reads TGTGCCAGTAAAGGGACAGGGGGCTCTGGAAACACCATATATTTT.

The rearrangement links TRBV11-2 to TRBJ1-6, with TRBD1 identical over 10 bases. CDR3 size: 15 residues. V dropped 0 bases and J dropped 9; count of bases not matched to a gene: 2. Germline-derived CDR1 and CDR2 are SGHAT and FQNNGV. The CDR3 DNA reads as TGTGCCAGCAGCTTAGACGGGACAGGGGTTTCACCCCTCCACTTT. Its translation is CASSLDGTGVSPLHF.

V is TRBV18 and J is TRBJ1-6; 7 bases map to TRBD1. Looked up from germline, CDR1 is KGHSH and CDR2 is LQKENI. The CDR3 extends over 15 amino acids. V shed 2 bases, J shed 10 bases, and the junction held 8 bases outside the gene matches. CDR3 coding DNA: TGTGCCAGCTCACCAATGGAGGGGGCCCGCTCACCCCTCCACTTT. It codes for CASSPMEGARSPLHF.

This clone was recorded many times. V is TRBV14 and J is TRBJ2-7; maybe TRBD1 (6 bases). Per the germline V gene, CDR1 is SGHDN and CDR2 is FVKESK. V dropped 1 base and J dropped 3 bases, with 13 bases sitting between them. The CDR3 is made up of 15 amino acids. Here the CDR3 DNA reads TGTGCCAGCAGCCAAGGACAGGCCCCTGACTACGAGCAGTACTTC. Protein sequence: CASSQGQAPDYEQYF.

The chain couples TRBV18 to TRBJ2-1; 7 bases map to TRBD2. Unmatched junction bases numbered 4, after V lost 6 bases and J lost 5 bases. Germline lookup yields CDR1 KGHSH and CDR2 LQKENI. The CDR3 sequence is 13 residues long. CDR3 sequence reads: CASSPGRDNEQFF. The CDR3 bases are TGTGCCAGCTCTCCGGGGAGGGACAATGAGCAGTTCTTC.

The V and J genes are TRBV19 and TRBJ2-6, with 9 bases matching TRBD1. The germline CDR1 and CDR2 sequences are LNHDA and SQIVND (reference sequence). Losses at the gene ends were 5 bases for V and 1 base for J; bases not matched to a gene: 6. The CDR3 runs to 17 residues. The CDR3, as DNA: TGTGCCAGTAGTCCCGGGACAGGGCCTTCTGGGGCCAACGTCCTGACTTTC. Amino acids: CASSPGTGPSGANVLTF.

This rearrangement joins TRBV7-2 to TRBJ1-2; D is possibly TRBD1 (6 bases). The ends were cut back, 5 bases at V and 8 bases at J, with 15 bases in the middle. This CDR3 has 13 amino acids. CDR1 is SGHTA and CDR2 is FQGNSA in the germline V gene. The CDR3 nucleotides are TGTGCCAGCAGCCTAAGGACAGCTGGGGGCTACACCTTC. This encodes CASSLRTAGGYTF.

This sequence joins TRBV5-1 and TRBJ2-7, with TRBD2 as a possible D gene (5 bases). The CDR3 extends over 14 amino acids. The V end lost 0 bases, the J end lost 3 bases, and 10 bases lay between the germline ends. The germline CDR1 and CDR2 sequences are SGHRS and YFSETQ. DNA for the CDR3: TGCGCCAGCAGCTTGGTTTCCAGCGGCTACGAGCAGTACTTC. This translates into CASSLVSSGYEQYF.

The chain combines TRBV9 with TRBJ2-2; TRBD2 might be the D (5 bases). The germline V and J ends were trimmed by 0 bases and 4 bases, with 13 bases remaining between them. This CDR3 is 16 amino acids long. The germline CDR1 and CDR2 sequences are SGDLS and YYNGEE. The CDR3: CASSVEVGVATGELFF. The CDR3 region has the DNA TGTGCCAGCAGCGTAGAGGTGGGAGTGGCCACCGGGGAGCTGTTTTTT.

This rearrangement joins TRBV11-3 to TRBJ2-5; TRBD1 agrees at 9 bases. Germline-derived CDR1 and CDR2 are SGHNT and YENEEA. There are 14 residues in the CDR3. V was pared by 5 bases and J by 3 bases, with 4 bases of the junction left unmatched. CDR3 in DNA: TGTGCCAGCAGCCCCCGGGACAGGGAAGAGACCCAGTACTTC. Residues: CASSPRDREETQYF. The whole variable domain, filled in from reference TRBV11-3 and TRBJ2-5, reads EAGVVQSPRYKIIEKKQPVAFWCNPISGHNTLYWYLQNLGQGPELLIRYENEEAVDDSQLPKDRFSAERLKGVDSTLKIQPAELGDSAVYLCASSPRDREETQYFGPGTRLLVL.

J is TRBJ2-3 and V is TRBV24-1; 10 bases match TRBD1. V was clipped by 5 bases and J by 5 bases; unmatched bases: 3. Germline lookup yields CDR1 KGHDR and CDR2 SFDVKD. This CDR3 region has 14 residues. The CDR3 sequence: CATSGGQGKDTQYF. The CDR3 DNA follows: TGTGCCACCAGTGGGGGACAGGGGAAAGATACGCAGTATTTT.

Concerning this clone itself: The germline gene is not matched at one end of the junction; a read error may be the cause. The CDR3 spells CASSKERAVAKNIQYF. CDR3 nucleotide sequence: TGTGCCAGCAGCAAAGAGAGGGCCGTAGCCAAAAACATTCAGTACTTC. This sequence joins TRBV3-1 (or the pseudogene TRBV3-2) and TRBJ2-4, with D perhaps TRBD2 (5 bases). The CDR3 contains 16 residues. CDR1 LGHDT and CDR2 YNNKEL come from the germline V gene (reference sequence).

This chain connects TRBV6-5 to TRBJ1-1; D may be TRBD1 (6 bases). V dropped 7 bases and J dropped 5 bases, with 14 bases sitting between them. This CDR3 has 13 amino acids. Looked up from germline, CDR1 is MNHEY and CDR2 is SVGAGI. Here the CDR3 reads CASTGHRTTEAFF. As DNA, the CDR3 is TGTGCCAGCACGGGACACCGAACAACTGAAGCTTTCTTT.

V gene TRBV2 combines with J gene TRBJ2-3; TRBD2 agrees at 9 bases. V trimming: 1 base; J trimming: 1 base; junction bases outside the gene matches: 12. There are 19 residues in the CDR3. Germline CDR1 is SNHLY and CDR2 is FYNNEI. The CDR3, as DNA: TGTGCCAGCAGTGAAGACCTTAGCGGGGGCCTCCCCCGCACAGATACGCAGTATTTT. Protein product: CASSEDLSGGLPRTDTQYF.

In the case of this clone: One end of the junction varies from germline; a read error may be responsible. The chain couples TRBV7-7 to TRBJ2-2; TRBD1 aligns across 8 bases. The CDR3 sequence is 17 residues long. The germline V gene has CDR1 SSHAT and CDR2 FNYEAQ (reference sequence). For the CDR3, the DNA is TGTGCTAGCAGCTTAGCGGAGACAGGGGCTAACACCGGGGAGCTGTTTTTT. As protein: CASSLAETGANTGELFF. Supplemented by reference TRBV7-7 and TRBJ2-2, the full variable domain reads GAGVSQSPRYKVTKRGQDVTLRCDPISSHATLYWYQQALGQGPEFLTYFNYEAQPDKSGLPSDRFSAERPEGSISTLTIQRTEQRDSAMYRCASSLAETGANTGELFFGEGSRLTVL.

This clone has only one observation. The chain uses TRBV6-1 and TRBJ1-6; 7 bases align to TRBD1. The germline V gene has CDR1 MNHNS and CDR2 SASEGT. This CDR3 comprises 16 residues. With V trimmed by 4 bases and J by 7 bases, 10 bases remained unmatched. The CDR3: CASSGPSGTANSPLHF. CDR3 DNA: TGTGCCAGCAGTGGGCCGTCCGGGACAGCAAATTCACCCCTCCACTTT.

CDR3 amino acids: CASNSKVGEGTDTQYF. As DNA, the CDR3 is TGCGCCAGTAACTCGAAAGTCGGAGAAGGCACAGATACGCAGTATTTT. V usage is TRBV5-1 and J usage is TRBJ2-3; no reliable D call. The CDR3 sequence is 16 residues long. Germline lookup yields CDR1 SGHRS and CDR2 YFSETQ. V gave up 8 bases and J gave up 1 base, with 20 bases separating them.

The chain carries TRBV11-2 and TRBJ1-1; D remains ambiguous. V dropped 10 bases and J dropped 1 base, with 13 bases sitting between them. In germline, CDR1 is SGHAT, CDR2 FQNNGV. This CDR3 spans 13 amino acids. CDR3 sequence reads: CATSSNSNTEAFF. The CDR3 coding sequence is TGTGCCACCTCTTCTAATTCGAACACTGAAGCTTTCTTT.

V gene TRBV4-2 combines with J gene TRBJ1-5; no reliable D call. Looked up from germline, CDR1 is LGHNA and CDR2 is YNFKEQ. The germline V and J ends were trimmed by 4 bases and 4 bases, with 5 bases remaining between them. CDR3 length equals 12 residues. CDR3 coding DNA: TGTGCCAGCAGCCCAGGTAATCAGCCCCAGCATTTT. Residues: CASSPGNQPQHF.

The chain combines TRBV11-2 with TRBJ2-7, with D maybe TRBD1 (5 bases). Germline CDR1 reads SGHAT; CDR2 reads FQNNGV. Trimming pared 6 bases from V and 3 bases from J, leaving 12 bases between. This CDR3 is 13 amino acids long. For the CDR3, the DNA is TGTGCCAGCAGTGGGGCCGCTGGCTACGAGCAGTACTTC. It is translated as CASSGAAGYEQYF. Complete variable domain (other parts from reference TRBV11-2 and TRBJ2-7): EAGVAQSPRYKIIEKRQSVAFWCNPISGHATLYWYQQILGQGPKLLIQFQNNGVVDDSQLPKDRFSAERLKGVDSTLKIQPAKLEDSAVYLCASSGAAGYEQYFGPGTRLTVT.